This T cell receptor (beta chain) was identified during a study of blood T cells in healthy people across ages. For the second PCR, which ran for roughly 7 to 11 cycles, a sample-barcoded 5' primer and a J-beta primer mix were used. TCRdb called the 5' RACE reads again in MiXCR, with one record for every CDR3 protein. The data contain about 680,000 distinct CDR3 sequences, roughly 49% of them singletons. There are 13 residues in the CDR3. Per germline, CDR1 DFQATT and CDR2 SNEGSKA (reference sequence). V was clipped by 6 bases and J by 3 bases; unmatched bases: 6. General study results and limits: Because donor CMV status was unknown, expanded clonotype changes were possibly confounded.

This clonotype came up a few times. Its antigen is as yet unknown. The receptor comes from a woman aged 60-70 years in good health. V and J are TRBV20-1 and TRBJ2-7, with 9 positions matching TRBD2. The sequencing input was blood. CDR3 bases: TGCAGTGCGGCCCGCGGGGGGGTCTACGAGCAGTACTTC. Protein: CSAARGGVYEQYF.